The entry below gives a single T cell receptor (beta chain) sequence along with its context. What it binds is unknown. The sample is drawn from a study of beta chain features in type 1 diabetes. Every isolated RNA sample was fully reverse transcribed, so sequencing captured expressed TCRB transcripts. About 3.57 million reads per sample were averaged for naive, central memory and regulatory samples. Libraries were prepared by immunoSEQ multiplex PCR; TCRdb keeps only in-frame clonotypes and omits some of them. The sample contains hundreds of thousands of clones, roughly 16% of which appear only once. Regarding the study as a whole: Although PCR might favor shorter templates, it would do so equally in patients and controls.

The origin of this receptor is a man younger than 35 in good health. Sequencing was carried out using naive CD4+ T cells from blood.

CDR3 protein: CASSDVVAEAFF. The CDR3, as DNA: TGTGCCAGCAGCGATGTCGTGGCTGAAGCTTTCTTT. The genes are TRBV11-2 and TRBJ1-1; D is undetermined. The CDR3 runs 12 residues. The V and J ends lost 5 bases and 6 bases respectively, with 10 bases between them. The germline gives CDR1 SGHAT, CDR2 FQNNGV.